The next 16 T cell receptor beta chains were all read from a single sample in a study of CD8 T cells in ankylosing spondylitis. TCRdb redid the calling of the 5' RACE reads with MiXCR, one entry per CDR3 protein. In the table there are about 160,000 distinct CDR3 sequences, approximately 20% of which are singletons. The sample comprised blood, either unsorted or a sorted T cell fraction (not recorded which). Receptors originate from a male donor with ankylosing spondylitis or in good health (not recorded which).

This clonotype showed up many times. The chain recombines TRBV5-1 with TRBJ2-5; D not resolved. V gave up 2 bases and J gave up 1 base, with 9 bases separating them. The CDR3 totals 14 residues. The germline gives CDR1 SGHRS, CDR2 YFSETQ. CDR3 DNA: TGCGCCAGCAGCTTCTCTACGACCCAAGAGACCCAGTACTTC. Translation: CASSFSTTQETQYF.

This clonotype was found many times. The rearrangement joins TRBV9 to TRBJ2-1; no reliable D call. From germline, CDR1 is SGDLS and CDR2 YYNGEE. Trimming pared 3 bases from V and 0 bases from J, leaving 4 bases between. The CDR3 extends over 13 amino acids. The CDR3 here is CASSGSSYNEQFF. The DNA of the CDR3 is TGTGCCAGCAGCGGTAGCTCCTACAATGAGCAGTTCTTC.

The chain combines TRBV18 with TRBJ2-7; 8 nucleotides align to TRBD1. The V gene's germline CDR1 is KGHSH and CDR2 LQKENI. The CDR3 loop spans 16 amino acids. The V segment lost 0 bases and the J segment 2 bases; nucleotides outside the gene matches: 6. This chain's CDR3 is CASSPPRGTGTYEQYF. DNA for the CDR3: TGTGCCAGCTCACCACCGCGCGGGACAGGAACCTACGAGCAGTACTTC.

This clonotype was observed many times. The V gene is TRBV5-3, the J gene TRBJ2-1; 11 nucleotides agree with TRBD2. TRBV5-3 is sorted into the ORF group, with uncertain function. The V and J ends lost 0 bases and 6 bases, in that order; junction bases with no gene match: 5. The CDR3 is 16 residues long. Here the CDR3 reads CARSLGLAGGVNEQFF. DNA of the CDR3: TGTGCCAGAAGCTTGGGTCTAGCGGGAGGCGTCAATGAGCAGTTCTTC.

This chain uses TRBV28 with TRBJ2-7; tentatively, D is TRBD1 or TRBD2 (5 bases each). The CDR3 has 15 residues. Trimming pared 3 bases from V and 5 bases from J, leaving 17 bases between. Germline V gene lookup returns CDR1 MDHEN and CDR2 SYDVKM. CDR3 in DNA: TGTGCCAGCAGTTTTTCCCGAGGGGCAAAGAACGAGCAGTACTTC. It specifies CASSFSRGAKNEQYF.

This clonotype has only a few counts. The genes are TRBV19 and TRBJ2-1, with D perhaps matching TRBD1 (5 bases). Trimming left V 3 bases short and J 8 bases short, with 23 bases between. Germline values: CDR1 LNHDA, CDR2 SQIVND (reference sequence). The CDR3 covers 17 residues. This CDR3 reads CASSIILRPTGRDEQFF. In nucleotides, the CDR3 is TGTGCCAGTAGTATTATTTTGCGGCCCACAGGAAGAGATGAGCAGTTCTTC.

This clonotype was counted ten times or more. J is TRBJ2-5 and V is TRBV5-1, with D unresolved. CDR1 and CDR2 (germline): SGHRS, YFSETQ. V lost 0 bases and J 2 bases, leaving 14 bases between the germline ends. The CDR3 contains 16 residues. This CDR3 reads CASSLAWASGQETQYF. CDR3 DNA: TGCGCCAGCAGCTTGGCTTGGGCATCCGGACAAGAGACCCAGTACTTC.

The chain joins TRBV2 to TRBJ1-5, with D possibly matching TRBD1 (6 bases). In germline, CDR1 is SNHLY, CDR2 FYNNEI. The CDR3 loop spans 14 amino acids. V was clipped by 3 bases and J by 3 bases, with 9 bases between them. CDR3: CASSEDSDNQPQHF. The CDR3 DNA reads as TGTGCCAGCAGTGAGGACAGCGACAATCAGCCCCAGCATTTT.

In regard to this clonotype: A much larger clone lies one base from this, so it may be a read error. Because the CDR3 is missing its conserved closing phenylalanine or tryptophan, this is likely a read error. The chain links TRBV7-2 to TRBJ2-3; perhaps TRBD1 as D (6 bases). The germline V gene has CDR1 SGHTA and CDR2 FQGNSA. The CDR3 sequence is 14 residues long. V was pared by 6 bases and J by 2 bases, with 12 bases between. CDR3 DNA: TGTGCCAGCAGTTTTACAGGGTTCACAGATACGCAGTATATT. Protein product: CASSFTGFTDTQYI.

There are many counts of this clonotype. The chain joins TRBV5-5 to TRBJ2-2; TRBD1 matches 8 bases. CDR1 is SGHKS, CDR2 YYEKEE, per germline (reference sequence). The CDR3 consists of 17 residues. V lost 2 bases, J lost 2 bases, and 8 bases stayed unmatched. The CDR3 sequence is CASSLLPGQGNTGELFF. The CDR3 nucleotides read TGTGCCAGCAGCTTACTACCCGGACAGGGCAACACCGGGGAGCTGTTTTTT.

V gene TRBV7-9 combines with J gene TRBJ1-4; 9 positions agree with TRBD1. Germline CDR1 SEHNR, CDR2 FQNEAQ (reference sequence). V gave up 3 bases and J gave up 8 bases; unmatched junction bases: 4. The CDR3 length is 14 residues. CDR3 loop: CASSFRDREEKLFF. CDR3 bases: TGTGCCAGCAGCTTCCGGGACAGGGAGGAAAAACTGTTTTTT. Supplemented by reference TRBV7-9 and TRBJ1-4, the full variable domain reads DTGVSQNPRHKITKRGQNVTFRCDPISEHNRLYWYRQTLGQGPEFLTYFQNEAQLEKSRLLSDRFSAERPKGSFSTLEIQRTEQGDSAMYLCASSFRDREEKLFFGSGTQLSVL.

This clonotype was seen a handful of times. The chain joins TRBV6-6 to TRBJ1-6, with a tentative D call TRBD1 (6 bases). V lost 6 bases, J lost 7 bases, and 10 bases lay in between. CDR3 size: 13 residues. Germline CDR1 reads MNHNY; CDR2 reads SVGAGI (reference sequence). The CDR3 DNA sequence: TGTGCCAGCAGGGACCAGGGGAATTCACCCCTCCACTTT. The encoded protein is CASRDQGNSPLHF.

Concerning this clonotype: One end of the junction fails to match germline, which may point to a read error. The chain combines TRBV20-1 with TRBJ2-2; a possible D gene is TRBD2 (5 bases). Germline V gene sequence: CDR1 DFQATT, CDR2 SNEGSKA (reference sequence). The CDR3 has 16 amino acids. CDR3 DNA sequence: TGCAGTGCTGGAGATCAGGCTAGCATCAACACCGGGGAGCTGTTTTTT. It encodes CSAGDQASINTGELFF.

This clonotype was recorded at least ten times. The chain couples TRBV20-1 to TRBJ1-1; D is unresolved. The germline V gene encodes CDR1 DFQATT and CDR2 SNEGSKA (reference sequence). The CDR3 extends over 11 amino acids. V gave up 5 bases and J gave up 2 bases, with 6 bases separating them. The CDR3 protein is CSAEVNTEAFF. The DNA for the CDR3 is TGCAGTGCTGAGGTAAACACTGAAGCTTTCTTT.

This clonotype was counted only a few times. The chain links TRBV5-1 to TRBJ2-1, with D unresolved. V was trimmed by 0 bases and J by 2 bases, leaving 15 bases between them. There are 17 residues in the CDR3. From germline, CDR1 is SGHRS and CDR2 YFSETQ. The CDR3 nucleotides are TGCGCCAGCAGCTTGGCCGGAACATTAATACCCTACAATGAGCAGTTCTTC. Translated, it gives CASSLAGTLIPYNEQFF.

Many counts were recorded for this clonotype. V gene TRBV27 combines with J gene TRBJ2-1, with D perhaps matching TRBD2 (5 bases). From germline, CDR1 is MNHEY and CDR2 SMNVEV (reference sequence). V was pared by 2 bases and J by 10 bases, with 9 bases between. The length of the CDR3 is 12 residues. The CDR3 reads CASSLGADEQFF. The DNA for the CDR3 is TGTGCCAGCAGTTTAGGAGCGGACGAGCAGTTCTTC.